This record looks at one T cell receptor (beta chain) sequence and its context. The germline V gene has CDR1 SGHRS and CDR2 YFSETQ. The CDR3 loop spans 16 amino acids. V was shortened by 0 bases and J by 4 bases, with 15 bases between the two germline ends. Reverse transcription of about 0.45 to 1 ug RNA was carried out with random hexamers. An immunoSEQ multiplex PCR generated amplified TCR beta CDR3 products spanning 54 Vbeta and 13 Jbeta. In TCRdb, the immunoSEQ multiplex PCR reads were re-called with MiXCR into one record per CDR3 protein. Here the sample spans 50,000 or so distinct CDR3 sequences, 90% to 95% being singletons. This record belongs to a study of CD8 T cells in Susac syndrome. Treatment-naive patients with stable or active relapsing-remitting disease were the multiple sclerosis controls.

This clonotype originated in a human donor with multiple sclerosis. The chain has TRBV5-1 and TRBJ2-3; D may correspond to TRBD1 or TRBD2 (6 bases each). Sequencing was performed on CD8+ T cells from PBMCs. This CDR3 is CASSLAGALSPDTQYF. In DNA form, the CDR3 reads TGCGCCAGCAGCTTGGCGGGGGCCCTCAGCCCAGATACGCAGTATTTT.